Each of the 10 T cell receptor beta chains below was sequenced from the same sample in a study of T cell responses to AZD1222 COVID-19 vaccine. Sequenced by immunoSEQ multiplex PCR; TCRdb stores in-frame clones only, minus some. The sample comprises 75,000 to 100,000 clones, roughly 90% of which are singletons, and about 2.9% rests with the top ten. The starting material was peripheral blood, obtained on day 0 of AZD1222 vaccination. Receptor source: an adult in good health.

The chain combines TRBV15 with TRBJ2-7; D is ambiguous. Germline-derived CDR1 and CDR2 are LNHNV and YYDKDF (reference sequence). There are 13 residues in the CDR3. V was pared by 0 bases and J by 7 bases, with 10 bases between. The DNA for the CDR3 is TGTGCCACCAGCAGAGATCCACACGGTGAGCAGTACTTC. Its protein product is CATSRDPHGEQYF.

J is TRBJ1-1 and V is TRBV6-5; no firm D call. CDR3 length: 14 residues. Trimming shortened V by 0 bases and J by 0 bases, and 5 bases separated the two germline ends. CDR1 MNHEY and CDR2 SVGAGI come from the germline V gene. CDR3 sequence (DNA): TGTGCCAGCAGTTACTCGAAAGTGAACACTGAAGCTTTCTTT. It is translated as CASSYSKVNTEAFF.

This clone was counted once. The chain carries TRBV5-6 and TRBJ2-7, with 7 bases that match TRBD1. The J segment lost 3 bases and the V segment lost 4 bases, leaving 10 bases of the junction unmatched. The CDR3 totals 15 residues. CDR1 is SGHDT and CDR2 is YYEEEE in the germline V gene. The CDR3: CASSLEWGTDYEQYF. The DNA of the CDR3 is TGTGCCAGCAGCCTGGAATGGGGGACAGACTACGAGCAGTACTTC.

The rearrangement joins TRBV5-1 to TRBJ1-1; weak D call: TRBD1 (6 bases). The CDR3 length is 16 residues. The V gene lost 0 bases and the J gene lost 6 bases, with 18 bases spanning the gap. Germline V lookup: CDR1 SGHRS, CDR2 YFSETQ. The CDR3 protein is CASSLDLGGAGSEAFF. The CDR3 region has the DNA TGCGCCAGCAGCTTGGATTTGGGGGGCGCGGGTTCTGAAGCTTTCTTT.

V is TRBV19 and J is TRBJ1-1; the D is unclear. Trimming took 3 bases from V and 4 from J, leaving 12 bases between them. The CDR3 consists of 14 residues. The germline V gene has CDR1 LNHDA and CDR2 SQIVND (reference sequence). The CDR3 here is CASSINSLGTEAFF. CDR3 in DNA: TGTGCCAGTAGTATTAATAGCCTGGGCACTGAAGCTTTCTTT.

The chain joins TRBV6-5 to TRBJ2-7; D may be TRBD1 (6 bases). The CDR3 consists of 12 residues. V dropped 6 bases and J dropped 2 bases, with 8 bases sitting between them. CDR1 is MNHEY and CDR2 is SVGAGI in the germline V gene. In nucleotides, the CDR3 is TGTGCCAGCAGACAGGGAGCCTACGAGCAGTACTTC. It codes for CASRQGAYEQYF.

This chain uses TRBV19 with TRBJ2-1; D gene uncertain. Trimming cost V 3 bases and J 0 bases, with 9 bases left between them. CDR3 size: 15 residues. Germline V lookup: CDR1 LNHDA, CDR2 SQIVND (reference sequence). CDR3 in amino acids: CASSMSASSYNEQFF. The CDR3 DNA reads as TGTGCCAGTAGTATGAGCGCTAGCTCCTACAATGAGCAGTTCTTC.

The chain's CDR3 is CASSLTSGTDTQYF. CDR3 DNA sequence: TGTGCCAGCAGCTTAACTAGCGGGACAGATACGCAGTATTTT. The V and J genes are TRBV7-9 and TRBJ2-3; 9 bases align to TRBD2. Germline values: CDR1 SEHNR, CDR2 FQNEAQ (reference sequence). J gave up 3 bases and V 2 bases, and 0 bases lay outside the gene matches. The CDR3 is made up of 14 amino acids.

This clone was counted once. The genes are TRBV19 and TRBJ2-1, with D perhaps TRBD1 (5 bases). V lost 5 bases to trimming and J lost 5 bases, with 13 bases between them. Germline V gives CDR1 LNHDA, CDR2 SQIVND (reference sequence). This CDR3 has 14 amino acids. The DNA for the CDR3 is TGTGCCAGTAGTTTCCAGGGTGGGGACAATGAGCAGTTCTTC. This gives the protein CASSFQGGDNEQFF.

This clone was seen more than once but under ten times. This rearrangement joins TRBV5-4 to TRBJ2-7, with D possibly being TRBD1 or TRBD2 (5 bases each). V shed 4 bases and J shed 0 bases, with 17 bases lying between them. This CDR3 has 16 residues. Looked up from germline, CDR1 is SGHNT and CDR2 is YYREEE (reference sequence). The CDR3 reads CASSKAVADSSYEQYF. The CDR3, as DNA: TGTGCCAGCAGCAAAGCGGTTGCAGACAGCTCCTACGAGCAGTACTTC.